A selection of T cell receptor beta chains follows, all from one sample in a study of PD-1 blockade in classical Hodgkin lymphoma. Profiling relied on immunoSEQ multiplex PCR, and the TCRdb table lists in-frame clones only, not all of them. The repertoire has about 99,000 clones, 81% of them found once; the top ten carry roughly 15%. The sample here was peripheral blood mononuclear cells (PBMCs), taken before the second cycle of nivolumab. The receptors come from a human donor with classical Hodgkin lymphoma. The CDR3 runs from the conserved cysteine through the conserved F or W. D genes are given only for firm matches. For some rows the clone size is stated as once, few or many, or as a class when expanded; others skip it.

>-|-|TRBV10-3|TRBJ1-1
CAISGAEKNEAFF
TGTGCCATCAGTGGGGCTGAGAAAAATGAAGCTTTCTTT
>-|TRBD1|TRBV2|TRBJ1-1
CASNRQGSEAFF
TGTGCCAGCAACCGACAGGGGTCTGAAGCTTTCTTT
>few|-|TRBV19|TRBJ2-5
CASSIGPLGTQYF
TGTGCCAGTAGTATAGGACCATTGGGGACCCAGTACTTC
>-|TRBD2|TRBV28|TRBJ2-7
CASSLWPGGTSGPPGYEQYF
TGTGCCAGCAGTTTATGGCCGGGCGGGACTAGCGGCCCCCCCGGGTACGAGCAGTACTTC
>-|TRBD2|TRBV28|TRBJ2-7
CASFSGSYEQYF
TGTGCCAGCTTTAGCGGGAGCTACGAGCAGTACTTC
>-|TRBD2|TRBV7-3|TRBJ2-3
CASNRGTSGSTDTQYF
TGTGCCAGCAACCGAGGGACTAGCGGGAGCACAGATACGCAGTATTTT
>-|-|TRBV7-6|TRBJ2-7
CASSLGEVYEQYF
TGTGCCAGCAGCTTAGGGGAGGTTTACGAGCAGTACTTC
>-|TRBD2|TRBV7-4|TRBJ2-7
CASSGKREGLGDEQYF
TGTGCCAGCAGCGGGAAACGGGAGGGCCTTGGGGACGAGCAGTACTTC
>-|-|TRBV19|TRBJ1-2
CASTSGGRNYGYTF
TGTGCCAGTACCTCTGGAGGACGGAACTATGGCTACACCTTC
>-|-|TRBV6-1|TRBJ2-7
CASASGPYEQYF
TGTGCCAGCGCCTCGGGTCCCTACGAGCAGTACTTC
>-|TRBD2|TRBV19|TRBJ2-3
CASSIIGLAGVGDTQYF
TGTGCCAGTAGTATTATAGGACTAGCGGGAGTAGGTGATACGCAGTATTTT
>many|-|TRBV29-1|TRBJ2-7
CSVGVGGSSYEQYF
TGCAGCGTCGGTGTTGGCGGATCGTCCTACGAGCAGTACTTC
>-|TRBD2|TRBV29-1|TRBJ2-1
CSVVNLAGANEQFF
TGCAGCGTCGTAAACCTAGCGGGGGCCAATGAGCAGTTCTTC
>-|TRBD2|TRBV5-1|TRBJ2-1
CASSLLGREFDNEQFF
TGCGCCAGCAGCTTGTTAGGGCGGGAGTTTGACAATGAGCAGTTCTTC
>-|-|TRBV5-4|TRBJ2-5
CASSLSQLETQYF
TGTGCCAGCAGCTTGAGTCAGCTAGAGACCCAGTACTTC
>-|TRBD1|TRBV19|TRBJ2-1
CASRWTGGRTEQFF
TGTGCCAGTAGGTGGACAGGGGGCCGGACGGAGCAGTTCTTC
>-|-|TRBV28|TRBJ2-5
CASTRWGAPYETQYF
TGTGCCAGCACCCGGTGGGGGGCTCCCTACGAGACCCAGTACTTC
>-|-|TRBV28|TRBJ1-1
CASSLVDPGHAFF
TGTGCCAGCAGTTTGGTGGACCCAGGGCACGCTTTCTTT
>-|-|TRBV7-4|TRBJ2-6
CASSLRHSSQSRANVLTF
TGTGCCAGCAGCTTACGCCACAGCTCACAAAGTCGGGCCAACGTCCTGACTTTC
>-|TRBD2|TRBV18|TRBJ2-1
CASSPWTSGQASYNEQFF
TGTGCCAGCTCACCCTGGACTAGCGGCCAGGCGTCCTACAATGAGCAGTTCTTC
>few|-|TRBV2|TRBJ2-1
CASSETYNEQFF
TGTGCCAGCAGTGAAACTTACAATGAGCAGTTCTTC
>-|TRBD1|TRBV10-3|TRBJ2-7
CASTGTGAYEQYF
TGTGCCTCTACCGGGACAGGGGCCTACGAGCAGTACTTC
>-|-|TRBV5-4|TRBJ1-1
CASSSVAGGVGTEAFF
TGTGCCAGCAGCTCGGTCGCGGGGGGCGTTGGCACTGAAGCTTTCTTT